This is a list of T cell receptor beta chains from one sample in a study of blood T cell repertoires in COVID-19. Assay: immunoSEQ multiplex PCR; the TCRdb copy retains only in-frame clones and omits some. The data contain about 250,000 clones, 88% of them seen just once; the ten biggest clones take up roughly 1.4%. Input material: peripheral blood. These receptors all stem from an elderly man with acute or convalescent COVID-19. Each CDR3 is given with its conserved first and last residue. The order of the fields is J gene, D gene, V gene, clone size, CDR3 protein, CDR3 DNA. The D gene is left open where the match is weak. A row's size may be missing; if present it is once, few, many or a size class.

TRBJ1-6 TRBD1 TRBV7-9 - CASSSDRDSPLHF TGTGCCAGCAGCTCCGACAGGGATTCACCCCTCCACTTT
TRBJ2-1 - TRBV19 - CATSQTLGRNEQFF TGTGCCACCTCCCAAACTCTTGGGAGGAATGAGCAGTTCTTC
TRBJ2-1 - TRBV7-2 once CASSLIGNWGDEQFF TGTGCCAGCAGCTTAATTGGAAACTGGGGGGATGAGCAGTTCTTC
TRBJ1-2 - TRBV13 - CASSLTSGAGGYTF TGTGCCAGCAGCTTAACCTCAGGGGCTGGTGGCTACACCTTC
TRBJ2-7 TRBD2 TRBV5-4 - CASNRKDRGTSGRNYEQYF TGTGCCAGCAACCGAAAAGACAGGGGTACTAGCGGGAGGAACTACGAGCAGTACTTC
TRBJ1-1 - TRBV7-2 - CASSLGGRNTEAFF TGTGCCAGCAGCTTAGGTGGCAGAAACACTGAAGCTTTCTTT
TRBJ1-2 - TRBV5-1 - CASSLRLGSGYGYTF TGCGCCAGCAGCCTACGACTAGGGTCGGGCTATGGCTACACCTTC
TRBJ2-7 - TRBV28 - CASKPGTIYYEQYF TGTGCCAGCAAACCCGGGACAATCTACTACGAGCAGTACTTC
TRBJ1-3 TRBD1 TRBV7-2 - CASSISTGSSGNTIYF TGTGCCAGCAGCATATCGACAGGGAGCTCTGGAAACACCATATATTTT
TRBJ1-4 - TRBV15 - CATSRVRGSNEKLFF TGTGCCACCAGCAGAGTCCGAGGGTCAAATGAAAAACTGTTTTTT
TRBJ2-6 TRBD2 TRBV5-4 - CASSPQTSGRGSGANVLTF TGTGCCAGCAGCCCGCAGACTAGCGGGAGGGGAAGTGGGGCCAACGTCCTGACTTTC
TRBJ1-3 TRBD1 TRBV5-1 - CASRRDRVSGNTIYF TGCGCCAGCAGGCGTGACAGGGTCTCTGGAAACACCATATATTTT
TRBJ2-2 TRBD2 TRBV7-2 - CASSSLAGVTGELFF TGTGCCAGCAGCTCCCTAGCGGGAGTAACTGGGGAGCTGTTTTTT
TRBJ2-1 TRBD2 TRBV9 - CASSVGSGSPTEQFF TGTGCCAGCAGCGTAGGTAGCGGGAGTCCCACTGAGCAGTTCTTC
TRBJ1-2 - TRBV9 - CASSSYTTNYGYTF TGTGCCAGCAGCTCGTACACTACTAACTATGGCTACACCTTC
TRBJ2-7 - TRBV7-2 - CASSPAGIYEQYF TGTGCCAGCAGCCCGGCCGGGATCTACGAGCAGTACTTC
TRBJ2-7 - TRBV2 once CASSERSATGYEQYF TGTGCCAGCAGTGAACGCTCAGCGACAGGCTACGAGCAGTACTTC
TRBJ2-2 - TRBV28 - CASRGQLYTGELFF TGTGCCAGTAGAGGGCAGCTATACACCGGGGAGCTGTTTTTT
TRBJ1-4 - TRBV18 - CASSSGLREKLFF TGTGCCAGCTCCTCAGGGTTGAGAGAAAAACTGTTTTTT
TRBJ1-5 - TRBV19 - CASSIRDNNQPQHF TGTGCCAGTAGTATCCGGGACAACAATCAGCCCCAGCATTTT
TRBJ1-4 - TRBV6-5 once CASSRDRRNEKLFF TGTGCCAGCAGTCGAGACAGAAGGAATGAAAAACTGTTTTTT
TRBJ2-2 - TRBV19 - CASSISRGGSGELFF TGTGCCAGTAGTATCAGCAGGGGCGGGTCCGGGGAGCTGTTTTTT
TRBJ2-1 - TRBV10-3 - CAVRGPVKDEQFF TGTGCCGTACGTGGGCCCGTAAAGGATGAGCAGTTCTTC
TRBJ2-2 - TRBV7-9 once CASSSLALNSFGELFF TGTGCCAGCAGCTCATTAGCGCTTAATTCTTTCGGGGAGCTGTTTTTT
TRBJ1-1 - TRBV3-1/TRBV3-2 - CASSQAQFHNTEAFF TGTGCCAGCAGCCAAGCACAGTTTCACAACACTGAAGCTTTCTTT